This T cell receptor (beta chain) was identified during a study of cytomegalovirus exposure and HLA in healthy donors. Study outcomes and limitations: Reports indicated that the classifier achieved high specificity and sensitivity in diagnosing cytomegalovirus status. Three chains linked to CMV were shown in vitro to be specific for CMV antigens. Clusters of TCRs from the first cohort tended to co-occur in the 95 to 150 validation repertoires (as a later analysis found). Most observed TCR sequences were rare, whereas some public TCRs were detected in many donors.

Germline CDR1 reads SQVTM; CDR2 reads ANQGSEA. CDR3 length: 13 residues. The trim removed 7 bases at V and 2 bases at J, leaving 6 bases unmatched. A remark on this clone: Its target is unknown.

Clones were read by immunoSEQ multiplex PCR, and TCRdb kept only the in-frame ones, dropping some. The sample contains roughly 330,000 clones, roughly 87% of which appear only once. Sequencing was done on a sample of PBMCs. The chain combines TRBV29-1 with TRBJ2-7, with 9 bases matching TRBD2. This TCR derives from a woman aged 30 to 39 in good health and CMV-seropositive. In DNA, the CDR3 is TGCAGCGCCGGGACTAGCTATACCTACGAGCAGTACTTC. This codes for CSAGTSYTYEQYF.